This T cell receptor beta chain was profiled in a study of neurological immune-mediated disorders. Whole-study findings and limits: Sharing of CDR3 amino acid sequences among expanded clones across subjects was absent, suggesting private repertoires in all groups. The greatest degree of TCR clonal expansion was observed in HTLV-1-associated myelopathy, with the lowest in multiple sclerosis, below that of healthy controls.

This clonotype was seen ten or more times. Its cognate antigen is unknown. The CDR3 is 17 amino acids. Germline V gene lookup returns CDR1 SGHRS and CDR2 YFSETQ. Trimming removed 6 bases from V and 0 bases from J; junction bases left unmatched: 14. It was by 5'RACE with 10-nucleotide random UMIs that the cDNA was made. Each CDR3 protein is one row after TCRdb ran MiXCR on the 5' RACE reads. In the table there are 55,000 to 70,000 distinct CDR3 sequences, roughly 5% of which are singletons. The clonotype comes from a human donor with multiple sclerosis. The donor label of this sample is uncertain. Material: PBMCs. The V call is TRBV5-1, the J call TRBJ1-1, with TRBD1 matching 7 bases. The CDR3 is CASTHGDSNFMNTEAFF. The CDR3 DNA reads as TGCGCCAGCACCCACGGGGACAGTAACTTTATGAACACTGAAGCTTTCTTT.